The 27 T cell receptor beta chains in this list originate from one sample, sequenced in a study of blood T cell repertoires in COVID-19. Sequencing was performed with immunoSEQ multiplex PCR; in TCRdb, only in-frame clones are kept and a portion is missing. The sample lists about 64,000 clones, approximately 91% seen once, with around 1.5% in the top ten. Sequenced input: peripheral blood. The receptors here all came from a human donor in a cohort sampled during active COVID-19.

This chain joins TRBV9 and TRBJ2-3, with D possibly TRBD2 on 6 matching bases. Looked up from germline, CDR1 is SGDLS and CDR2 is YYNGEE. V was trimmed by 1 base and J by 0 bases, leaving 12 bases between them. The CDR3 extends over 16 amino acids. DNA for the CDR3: TGTGCCAGCAGCGTAACCGCGGGGCGAAGCACAGATACGCAGTATTTT. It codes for CASSVTAGRSTDTQYF.

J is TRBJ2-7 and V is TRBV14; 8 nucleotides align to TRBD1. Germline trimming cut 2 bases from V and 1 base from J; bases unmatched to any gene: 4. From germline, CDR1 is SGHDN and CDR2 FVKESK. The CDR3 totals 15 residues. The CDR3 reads CASSQTGGPSYEQYF. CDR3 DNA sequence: TGTGCCAGCAGCCAAACAGGGGGACCTTCCTACGAGCAGTACTTC.

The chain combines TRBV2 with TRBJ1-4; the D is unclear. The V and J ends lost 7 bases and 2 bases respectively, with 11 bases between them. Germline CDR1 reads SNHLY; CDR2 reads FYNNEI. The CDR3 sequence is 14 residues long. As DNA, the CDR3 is TGTGCCAGCAATCCGGGGTTGACTAATGAAAAACTGTTTTTT. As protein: CASNPGLTNEKLFF.

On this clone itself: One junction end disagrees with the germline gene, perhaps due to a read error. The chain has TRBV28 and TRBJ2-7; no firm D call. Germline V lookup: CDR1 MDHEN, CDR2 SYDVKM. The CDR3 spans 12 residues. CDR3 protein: CASSFSLRHIDF. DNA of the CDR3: TGTGCCAGCAGTTTTTCGTTGCGGCATATTGACTTC.

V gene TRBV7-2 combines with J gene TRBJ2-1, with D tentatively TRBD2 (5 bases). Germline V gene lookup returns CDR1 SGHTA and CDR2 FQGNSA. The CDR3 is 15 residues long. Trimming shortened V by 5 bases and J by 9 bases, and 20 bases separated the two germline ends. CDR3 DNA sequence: TGTGCCAGCAGCCCCGGTTTAGGACGGGGTGGTGAGCAGTTCTTC. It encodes CASSPGLGRGGEQFF.

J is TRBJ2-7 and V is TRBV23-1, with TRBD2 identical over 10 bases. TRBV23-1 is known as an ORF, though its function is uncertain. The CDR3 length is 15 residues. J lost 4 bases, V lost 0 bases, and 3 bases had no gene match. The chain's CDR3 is CASSQSLAGVYEQYF. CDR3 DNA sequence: TGCGCCAGCAGTCAATCGCTAGCGGGAGTATACGAGCAGTACTTC.

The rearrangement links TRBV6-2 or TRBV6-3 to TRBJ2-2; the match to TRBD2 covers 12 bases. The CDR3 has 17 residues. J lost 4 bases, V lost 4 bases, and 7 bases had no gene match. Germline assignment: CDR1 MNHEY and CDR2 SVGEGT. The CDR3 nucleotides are TGTGCCAGCAGTTCCCGACTAGCGGGAGTATTCACCGGGGAGCTGTTTTTT. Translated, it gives CASSSRLAGVFTGELFF.

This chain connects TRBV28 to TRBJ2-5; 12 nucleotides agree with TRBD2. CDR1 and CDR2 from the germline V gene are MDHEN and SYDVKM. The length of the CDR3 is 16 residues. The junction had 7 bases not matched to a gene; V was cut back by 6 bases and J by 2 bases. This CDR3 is CASRGGLAGLQETQYF. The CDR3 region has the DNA TGTGCCAGCAGGGGAGGACTAGCGGGACTTCAAGAGACCCAGTACTTC.

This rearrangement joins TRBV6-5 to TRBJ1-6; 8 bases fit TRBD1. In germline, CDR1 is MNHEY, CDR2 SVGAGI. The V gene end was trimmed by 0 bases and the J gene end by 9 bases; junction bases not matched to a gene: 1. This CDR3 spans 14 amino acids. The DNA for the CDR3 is TGTGCCAGCAGTTACTCCGACAGGGGTTCACCCCTCCACTTT. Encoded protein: CASSYSDRGSPLHF.

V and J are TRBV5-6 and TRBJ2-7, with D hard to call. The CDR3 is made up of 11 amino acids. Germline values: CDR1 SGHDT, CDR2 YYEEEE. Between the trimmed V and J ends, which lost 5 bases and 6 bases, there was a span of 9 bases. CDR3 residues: CASRVASEQYF. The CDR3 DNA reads TGTGCCAGCAGAGTAGCATCCGAGCAGTACTTC. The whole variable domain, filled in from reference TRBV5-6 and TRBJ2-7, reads DAGVTQSPTHLIKTRGQQVTLRCSPKSGHDTVSWYQQALGQGPQFIFQYYEEEERQRGNFPDRFSGHQFPNYSSELNVNALLLGDSALYLCASRVASEQYFGPGTRLTVT.

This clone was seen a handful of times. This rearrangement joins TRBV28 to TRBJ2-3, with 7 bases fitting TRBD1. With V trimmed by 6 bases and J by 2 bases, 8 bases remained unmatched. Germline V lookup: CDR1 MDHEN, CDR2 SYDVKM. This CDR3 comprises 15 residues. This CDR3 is CASRGTQGLTDTQYF. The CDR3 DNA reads TGTGCCAGCAGAGGCACACAGGGGCTCACAGATACGCAGTATTTT. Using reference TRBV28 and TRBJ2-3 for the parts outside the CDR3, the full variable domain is DVKVTQSSRYLVKRTGEKVFLECVQDMDHENMFWYRQDPGLGLRLIYFSYDVKMKEKGDIPEGYSVSREKKERFSLILESASTNQTSMYLCASRGTQGLTDTQYFGPGTRLTVL.

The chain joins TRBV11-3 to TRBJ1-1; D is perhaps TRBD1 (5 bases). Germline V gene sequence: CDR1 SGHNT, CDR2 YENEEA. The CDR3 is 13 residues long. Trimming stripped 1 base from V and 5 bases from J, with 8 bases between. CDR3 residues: CASSLVGQTEAFF. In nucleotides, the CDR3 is TGTGCCAGCAGCTTAGTGGGGCAAACTGAAGCTTTCTTT.

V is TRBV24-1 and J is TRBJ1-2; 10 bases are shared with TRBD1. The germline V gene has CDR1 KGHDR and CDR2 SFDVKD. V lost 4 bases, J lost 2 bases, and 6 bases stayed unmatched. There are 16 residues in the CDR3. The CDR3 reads CATSDPRTGGNYGYTF. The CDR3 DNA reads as TGTGCCACCAGTGACCCGAGGACAGGGGGAAACTATGGCTACACCTTC.

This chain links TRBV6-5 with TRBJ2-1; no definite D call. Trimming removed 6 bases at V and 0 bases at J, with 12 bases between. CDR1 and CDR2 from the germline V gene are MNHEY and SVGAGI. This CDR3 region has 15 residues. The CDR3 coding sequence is TGTGCCAGCAGACCCGGTTCTGACTCCTACAATGAGCAGTTCTTC. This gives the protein CASRPGSDSYNEQFF.

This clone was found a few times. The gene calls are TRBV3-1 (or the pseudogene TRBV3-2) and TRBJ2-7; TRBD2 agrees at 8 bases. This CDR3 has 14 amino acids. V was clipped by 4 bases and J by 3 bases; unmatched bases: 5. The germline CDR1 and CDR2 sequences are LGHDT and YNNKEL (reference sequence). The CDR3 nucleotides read TGTGCCAGCAGCCCTGTAGCGGGAAGCTACGAGCAGTACTTC. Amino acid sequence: CASSPVAGSYEQYF.

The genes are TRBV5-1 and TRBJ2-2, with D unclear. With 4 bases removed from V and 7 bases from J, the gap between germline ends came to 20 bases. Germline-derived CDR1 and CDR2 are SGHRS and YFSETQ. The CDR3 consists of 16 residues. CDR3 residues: CASSPRIAVGSGELFF. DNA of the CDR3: TGCGCCAGCAGCCCCAGAATAGCCGTTGGTAGCGGGGAGCTGTTTTTT.

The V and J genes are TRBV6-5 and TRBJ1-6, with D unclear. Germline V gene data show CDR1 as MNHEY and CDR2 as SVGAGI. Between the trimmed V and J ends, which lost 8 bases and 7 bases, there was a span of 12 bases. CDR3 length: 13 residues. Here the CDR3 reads CASWSVSNSPLHF. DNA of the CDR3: TGTGCCAGCTGGAGCGTCAGCAATTCACCCCTCCACTTT.

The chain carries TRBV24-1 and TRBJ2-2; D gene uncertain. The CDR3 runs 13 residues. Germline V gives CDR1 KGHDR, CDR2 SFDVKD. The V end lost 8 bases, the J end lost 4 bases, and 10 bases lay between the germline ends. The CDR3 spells CATMEYITGELFF. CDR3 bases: TGTGCCACCATGGAGTATATCACCGGGGAGCTGTTTTTT.

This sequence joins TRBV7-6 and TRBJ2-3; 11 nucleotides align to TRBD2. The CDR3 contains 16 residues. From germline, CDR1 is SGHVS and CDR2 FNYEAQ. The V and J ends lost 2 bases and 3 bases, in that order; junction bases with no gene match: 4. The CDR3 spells CASSLTGTSGTDTQYF. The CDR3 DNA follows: TGTGCCAGCAGCTTAACCGGGACTAGCGGAACAGATACGCAGTATTTT.

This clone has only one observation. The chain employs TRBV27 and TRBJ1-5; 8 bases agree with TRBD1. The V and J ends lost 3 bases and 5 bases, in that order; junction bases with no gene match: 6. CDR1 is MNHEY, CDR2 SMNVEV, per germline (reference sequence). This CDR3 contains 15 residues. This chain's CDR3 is CASSFTGGRDQPQHF. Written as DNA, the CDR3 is TGTGCCAGCAGTTTCACAGGGGGTCGGGATCAGCCCCAGCATTTT.

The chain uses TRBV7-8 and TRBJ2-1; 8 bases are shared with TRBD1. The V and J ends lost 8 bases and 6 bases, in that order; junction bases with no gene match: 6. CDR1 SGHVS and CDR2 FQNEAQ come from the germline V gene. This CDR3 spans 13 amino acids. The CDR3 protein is CASARGPGNEQFF. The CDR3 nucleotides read TGTGCCAGCGCCAGGGGGCCGGGCAATGAGCAGTTCTTC.

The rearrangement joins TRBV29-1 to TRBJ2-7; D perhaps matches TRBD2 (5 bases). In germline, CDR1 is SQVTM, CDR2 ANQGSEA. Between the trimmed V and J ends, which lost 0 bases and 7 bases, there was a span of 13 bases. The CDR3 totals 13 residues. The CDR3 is CSVEDPGSGEQYF. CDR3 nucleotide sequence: TGCAGCGTTGAAGATCCGGGCTCGGGGGAGCAGTACTTC.

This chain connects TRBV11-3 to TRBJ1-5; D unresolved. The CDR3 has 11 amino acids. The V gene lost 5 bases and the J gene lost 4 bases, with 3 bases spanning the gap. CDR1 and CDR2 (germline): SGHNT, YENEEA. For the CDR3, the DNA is TGTGCCAGCAGCCGTAATCAGCCCCAGCATTTT. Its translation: CASSRNQPQHF.

CDR3 sequence (DNA): TGCAGTGCTAGTCGACTAGACTCGTCTCAAGAGACCCAGTACTTC. Translation: CSASRLDSSQETQYF. This sequence joins TRBV20-1 and TRBJ2-5; D is possibly TRBD2 (6 bases). Per germline, CDR1 DFQATT and CDR2 SNEGSKA (reference sequence). The V and J ends lost 3 bases and 2 bases respectively, with 16 bases between them. This CDR3 spans 15 amino acids.

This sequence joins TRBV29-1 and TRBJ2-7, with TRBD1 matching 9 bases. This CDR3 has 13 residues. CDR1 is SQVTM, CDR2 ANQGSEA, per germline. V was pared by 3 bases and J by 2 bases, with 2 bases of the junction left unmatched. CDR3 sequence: CSVEGQGTYEQYF. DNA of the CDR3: TGCAGCGTTGAGGGACAGGGAACCTACGAGCAGTACTTC.

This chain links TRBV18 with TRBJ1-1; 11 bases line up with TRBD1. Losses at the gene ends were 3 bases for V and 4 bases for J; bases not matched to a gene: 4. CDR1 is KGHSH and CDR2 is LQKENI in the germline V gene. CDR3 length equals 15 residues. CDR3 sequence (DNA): TGTGCCAGCTCACCCGGGACAGGGGGAGTCACTGAAGCTTTCTTT. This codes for CASSPGTGGVTEAFF.

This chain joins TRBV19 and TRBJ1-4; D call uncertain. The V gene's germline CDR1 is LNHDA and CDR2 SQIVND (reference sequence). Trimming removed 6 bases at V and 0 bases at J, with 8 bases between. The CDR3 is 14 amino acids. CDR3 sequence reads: CASRRDATNEKLFF. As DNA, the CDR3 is TGTGCCAGTAGGAGGGATGCAACTAATGAAAAACTGTTTTTT.